These 28 T cell receptor beta chains were sequenced from one sample in a study of T cell repertoires in cytomegalovirus infection. For these receptors, no antigen is known. TCRdb passed the reads through MiXCR, listing each CDR3 protein once. In the table there are 200,000 or so distinct CDR3 sequences, about 38% of which are singletons. Sequencing was performed on CD8+ T cells from cultured PBMCs, taken from culture after CMV antigen stimulation. The receptors here all came from a human donor in good health (CMV status not recorded). Some clones in this sample may be carry-over from other donors' samples.

The rearrangement uses TRBV4-1 and TRBJ1-1, with D perhaps matching TRBD1 (6 bases). The V end was cut by 4 bases, the J end by 6 bases, with 15 bases between. This CDR3 has 14 residues. Germline V gene lookup returns CDR1 MGHRA and CDR2 YSYEKL. CDR3 protein: CASSRGSGDPEAFF. Here the CDR3 DNA reads TGCGCCAGCAGCCGCGGCTCAGGGGACCCTGAAGCTTTCTTT.

This clonotype has only a few counts. The V and J genes are TRBV7-9 and TRBJ2-1, with D possibly called TRBD1 or TRBD2 (5 bases each). CDR1 and CDR2 (germline): SEHNR, FQNEAQ (reference sequence). The CDR3 has 13 residues. V shed 6 bases and J shed 9 bases, with 15 bases lying between them. CDR3 sequence: CASRGTPNSEQFF. The DNA for the CDR3 is TGTGCCAGCAGAGGGACCCCTAATAGTGAGCAGTTCTTC.

Details on this clonotype: A much larger clone sits a single nucleotide away, making a read error possible. This sequence joins TRBV12-3 or TRBV12-4 and TRBJ2-7, with TRBD1 as a possible D gene (6 bases). This CDR3 is built from 14 residues. The CDR3 reads CASSPDRFSYVQYF. The DNA of the CDR3 is TGTGCCAGCAGCCCGGACAGATTCTCCTACGTGCAGTACTTC.

The J gene is TRBJ2-7, the V gene TRBV6-1; no reliable D call. Trimming removed 10 bases from V and 3 bases from J, with 13 bases in between. This CDR3 spans 12 amino acids. Germline lookup yields CDR1 MNHNS and CDR2 SASEGT. CDR3 nucleotides: TGTGCCATATTAGCACCGGGCTACGAGCAGTACTTC. Its protein is CAILAPGYEQYF.

This clonotype was detected only a few times. This sequence joins TRBV12-3 or TRBV12-4 and TRBJ1-1; D gene ambiguous. The CDR3 spans 15 residues. Trimming took 2 bases from V and 5 from J, leaving 15 bases between them. CDR3: CASSLRNSVWTEAFF. In DNA, the CDR3 is TGTGCCAGCAGTTTAAGAAACAGCGTTTGGACTGAAGCTTTCTTT.

This clonotype was recorded many times. This chain uses TRBV7-2 with TRBJ2-7; D might be TRBD1 (6 bases). V was pared by 1 base and J by 2 bases, with 12 bases between. CDR1 and CDR2 from the germline V gene are SGHTA and FQGNSA. CDR3 length: 15 residues. CDR3 DNA sequence: TGTGCCAGCAGCTTAGACGGACAGCCCCCCTACGAGCAGTACTTC. Translating it yields CASSLDGQPPYEQYF.

V gene TRBV20-1 combines with J gene TRBJ1-5; D not resolved. CDR3 length: 15 amino acids. Germline V CDR1 and CDR2: DFQATT, SNEGSKA (reference sequence). Trimming left V 3 bases short and J 0 bases short, with 12 bases between. The CDR3 is CSARAAMGSNQPQHF. The CDR3 DNA sequence: TGCAGTGCTAGGGCGGCCATGGGTAGCAATCAGCCCCAGCATTTT.

This clonotype was detected only a few times. The V and J genes are TRBV12-3 or TRBV12-4 and TRBJ2-3; D call uncertain. The CDR3 is 14 amino acids. V was clipped by 11 bases and J by 3 bases, with 18 bases between them. The CDR3 DNA sequence: TGTGCCTCTAGAGTGGGTGGGCCGACAGATACGCAGTATTTT. It is translated as CASRVGGPTDTQYF.

This clonotype was detected ten times or more. V gene TRBV7-8 combines with J gene TRBJ2-6, with 7 bases fitting TRBD2. The CDR3 extends over 20 amino acids. The germline CDR1 and CDR2 sequences are SGHVS and FQNEAQ. After removal of 5 bases from V and 0 bases from J, the junction contained 16 bases not matched to a gene. The CDR3 bases are TGTGCCAGCAGCCCGTATCCGTTGGCGGGAGCTTTCTCTGGGGCCAACGTCCTGACTTTC. It yields the protein CASSPYPLAGAFSGANVLTF.

This clonotype showed up just a few times. The chain couples TRBV7-4 to TRBJ2-5; D possibly uses TRBD1 or TRBD2 (5 bases each). Germline V gives CDR1 SGHVT, CDR2 SQSDAQ. The CDR3 totals 13 residues. V was pared by 5 bases and J by 5 bases, with 12 bases between. The CDR3, as DNA: TGTGCCAGCAGCGGACCAGGGAGTGAGACCCAGTACTTC. It is translated as CASSGPGSETQYF.

This clonotype was counted once. J is TRBJ1-4 and V is TRBV27; unclear D gene. The CDR3 totals 14 residues. The V and J ends lost 6 bases and 4 bases respectively, with 12 bases between them. Looked up from germline, CDR1 is MNHEY and CDR2 is SMNVEV (reference sequence). CDR3 nucleotide sequence: TGTGCCAGCAGGGGATGGACTAATAATGAAAAACTGTTTTTT. This sequence encodes CASRGWTNNEKLFF.

This sequence joins TRBV14 and TRBJ1-2; no clear D. Trimming took 0 bases from V and 7 from J, leaving 12 bases between them. The CDR3 length is 14 residues. The V gene's germline CDR1 is SGHDN and CDR2 FVKESK. CDR3 nucleotides: TGTGCCAGCAGCCAAGATCGCGGTGCGTCTGGCTACACCTTC. Residues: CASSQDRGASGYTF.

As DNA, the CDR3 is TGTGCCAGCAGTGAGAAGGGTCTTAGCAATCAGCCCCAGCATTTT. This gives the protein CASSEKGLSNQPQHF. This chain links TRBV25-1 with TRBJ1-5; D unresolved. Germline-derived CDR1 and CDR2 are MGHDK and SYGVNS. This CDR3 region has 15 residues. V was clipped by 3 bases and J by 0 bases, with 9 bases between them.

The rearrangement joins TRBV15 to TRBJ2-1, with 14 bases lining up with TRBD2. CDR3 length equals 16 residues. J gave up 8 bases and V 1 base, and 4 bases lay outside the gene matches. CDR1 LNHNV and CDR2 YYDKDF come from the germline V gene (reference sequence). CDR3 region: CATSRAGTSGSDEQFF. For the CDR3, the DNA is TGTGCCACCAGCAGAGCCGGGACTAGCGGGAGTGATGAGCAGTTCTTC.

The rearrangement joins TRBV6-1 to TRBJ1-3; weak D call: TRBD1 (6 bases). V was trimmed by 4 bases and J by 4 bases, leaving 11 bases between them. CDR3 length equals 14 residues. Per the germline V gene, CDR1 is MNHNS and CDR2 is SASEGT. CDR3 amino acids: CASSGYRVGNTIYF. The CDR3 DNA reads TGTGCCAGCAGTGGGTACAGGGTGGGAAACACCATATATTTT.

This clonotype was counted a few times. This chain connects TRBV28 to TRBJ2-7; TRBD2 agrees at 12 bases. Germline V gene data show CDR1 as MDHEN and CDR2 as SYDVKM. The CDR3 consists of 16 residues. V trimming: 2 bases; J trimming: 3 bases; junction bases outside the gene matches: 5. For the CDR3, the DNA is TGTGCCAGCAGTTTAAAGACTAGCGGGAGAAGCTACGAGCAGTACTTC. Amino acid sequence: CASSLKTSGRSYEQYF. Full variable domain (remainder filled in from reference TRBV28 and TRBJ2-7): DVKVTQSSRYLVKRTGEKVFLECVQDMDHENMFWYRQDPGLGLRLIYFSYDVKMKEKGDIPEGYSVSREKKERFSLILESASTNQTSMYLCASSLKTSGRSYEQYFGPGTRLTVT.

The chain recombines TRBV7-3 with TRBJ1-1; the D is unclear. Trimming removed 6 bases at V and 4 bases at J, with 12 bases between. The CDR3 is 13 residues long. CDR1 and CDR2 from the germline V gene are SGHTA and FQGTGA. The CDR3 DNA is TGTGCCAGCAGACTGGGTAGTGGCACTGAAGCTTTCTTT. Translating gives CASRLGSGTEAFF.

This clonotype was recorded many times. V usage is TRBV7-9 and J usage is TRBJ2-7; 12 bases fit TRBD2. Germline CDR1 and CDR2: SEHNR and FQNEAQ (reference sequence). The CDR3 is made up of 15 amino acids. With 5 bases clipped from V and 7 bases from J, the junction kept 9 bases outside the gene matches. DNA of the CDR3: TGTGCCAGCAGCCCTCGACTAGCGGGAGTGAGGGAGCAGTACTTC. Translating it yields CASSPRLAGVREQYF.

The chain employs TRBV20-1 and TRBJ2-6; 7 bases map to TRBD1. The ends lost 5 bases at V and 2 bases at J; junction bases unmatched: 3. Germline V gene sequence: CDR1 DFQATT, CDR2 SNEGSKA (reference sequence). The CDR3 spans 14 residues. In nucleotides, the CDR3 is TGCAGTGCTCCAGGGGGAACTGGGGCCAACGTCCTGACTTTC. It codes for CSAPGGTGANVLTF.

This clonotype was counted a few times. V and J are TRBV12-3 or TRBV12-4 and TRBJ1-2; D possibly corresponds to TRBD1 (6 bases). The CDR3 is made up of 15 amino acids. V lost 10 bases and J 1 base, leaving 19 bases between the germline ends. CDR3: CATIRVQGGNYGYTF. CDR3 in DNA: TGTGCCACCATTAGGGTACAGGGAGGTAACTATGGCTACACCTTC.

This clonotype was seen a few times. V and J are TRBV27 and TRBJ1-1; unclear D gene. The CDR3 length is 14 residues. Trimming cost V 2 bases and J 1 base, with 8 bases left between them. Germline V lookup: CDR1 MNHEY, CDR2 SMNVEV (reference sequence). CDR3 sequence: CASSLPGRNTEAFF. In DNA, the CDR3 is TGTGCCAGCAGTTTACCTGGCAGGAACACTGAAGCTTTCTTT.

The chain combines TRBV6-2 or TRBV6-3 with TRBJ2-7; 11 bases fit TRBD2. The V and J ends lost 8 bases and 2 bases, in that order; junction bases with no gene match: 8. The CDR3 length is 15 residues. Germline loops: CDR1 MNHEY, CDR2 SVGEGT. This CDR3 is CASAQLAGEPYEQYF. CDR3 DNA: TGTGCCAGCGCCCAACTAGCGGGAGAACCCTACGAGCAGTACTTC.

This clonotype was found a few times. This chain connects TRBV27 to TRBJ2-7; TRBD1 or TRBD2 may be the D gene (5 bases each). Germline CDR1 MNHEY, CDR2 SMNVEV (reference sequence). CDR3 length: 16 residues. V lost 2 bases and J 3 bases, leaving 17 bases between the germline ends. The CDR3 DNA reads TGTGCCAGCAGTTTAAACCCATGGGACGGATACTACGAGCAGTACTTC. Its protein product is CASSLNPWDGYYEQYF.

The J gene is TRBJ2-7, the V gene TRBV7-9, with a tentative D call TRBD1 (5 bases). Germline CDR1 reads SEHNR; CDR2 reads FQNEAQ (reference sequence). The CDR3 spans 15 residues. Trimming shortened V by 1 base and J by 9 bases, and 19 bases separated the two germline ends. The CDR3 is CASSLEPPARGGQYF. The CDR3 DNA reads as TGTGCCAGCAGCTTAGAACCCCCGGCTAGGGGTGGGCAGTACTTC.

This chain links TRBV15 with TRBJ2-7, with D maybe TRBD2 (5 bases). Deletions cut 1 base from V and 2 bases from J, with 12 bases between. CDR1 and CDR2 (germline): LNHNV, YYDKDF (reference sequence). This CDR3 comprises 15 residues. CDR3 nucleotide sequence: TGTGCCACCAGCAGAGCCTCGGACGGGGCCTACGAGCAGTACTTC. Amino acids: CATSRASDGAYEQYF.

The chain employs TRBV7-6 and TRBJ1-1, with 7 bases aligning to TRBD1. Germline CDR1 SGHVS, CDR2 FNYEAQ. This CDR3 spans 11 amino acids. Trimming took 5 bases from V and 11 from J; bases not matched to a gene: 5. The CDR3 region has the DNA TGTGCCAGCAGCGGTACAGGGGAGGCTTTCTTT. This translates into CASSGTGEAFF.

The chain links TRBV12-3 or TRBV12-4 to TRBJ2-5; D gene unclear. V was pared by 5 bases and J by 2 bases, with 15 bases between. This CDR3 spans 15 amino acids. The CDR3: CASSPSVTGQETQYF. The CDR3 DNA follows: TGTGCCAGCAGTCCGTCAGTAACGGGTCAAGAGACCCAGTACTTC.

V usage is TRBV12-3 or TRBV12-4 and J usage is TRBJ1-1; D call uncertain. CDR3 length equals 16 residues. The ends were cut back, 7 bases at V and 1 base at J, with 19 bases in the middle. In DNA form, the CDR3 reads TGTGCCAGCACCTCAAGGACGGTCCGACCGAACACTGAAGCTTTCTTT. This encodes CASTSRTVRPNTEAFF.